The 28 T cell receptor beta chains given below trace back to one sample, sequenced in a study of T-cell memory formation after mild COVID-19. TCRdb independently ran MiXCR on the 5' RACE reads; one entry per CDR3 protein. Of about 350,000 distinct CDR3 sequences in the sample, roughly 15% were seen once. The sequenced sample consisted of PBMCs or a T cell subset sorted from them (not recorded which). The receptors originated from a man aged 18 to 30 who had mild COVID-19 (a few samples of this study predate the infection). Cell type and time point are not known.

The CDR3 nucleotides are TGTGCCAGCAGTTATGGGGAGAGGGTCACTGAAGCTTTCTTT. It codes for CASSYGERVTEAFF. The chain combines TRBV6-5 with TRBJ1-1, with D unclear. The CDR3 is 14 residues long. Trimming took 3 bases from V and 4 from J, leaving 12 bases between them. In germline, CDR1 is MNHEY, CDR2 SVGAGI.

This clonotype was detected only a few times. The V call is TRBV7-9, the J call TRBJ2-1; a possible D gene is TRBD1 (6 bases). V was cut by 2 bases and J by 3 bases, with 14 bases left in between. This CDR3 is 16 amino acids long. Germline V gene lookup returns CDR1 SEHNR and CDR2 FQNEAQ (reference sequence). DNA of the CDR3: TGTGCCAGCAGCTTAACAGGGCTCACAGTCTACAATGAGCAGTTCTTC. The encoded protein is CASSLTGLTVYNEQFF.

The genes are TRBV7-3 and TRBJ2-6; D is unclear. CDR3 size: 18 residues. Trimming left V 5 bases short and J 3 bases short, with 20 bases between. Germline V lookup: CDR1 SGHTA, CDR2 FQGTGA. The CDR3 loop is CASSRLQRAPIGANVLTF. The CDR3 region has the DNA TGTGCCAGCAGCCGGTTACAGCGAGCCCCTATTGGGGCCAACGTCCTGACTTTC. Looking up the rest from reference TRBV7-3 and TRBJ2-6 gives the full variable domain: GAGVSQTPSNKVTEKGKYVELRCDPISGHTALYWYRQSLGQGPEFLIYFQGTGAADDSGLPNDRFFAVRPEGSVSTLKIQRTERGDSAVYLCASSRLQRAPIGANVLTFGAGSRLTVL.

This clonotype was observed at least ten times. This chain uses TRBV7-9 with TRBJ2-3; D gene ambiguous. Germline CDR1 reads SEHNR; CDR2 reads FQNEAQ (reference sequence). The V and J ends lost 6 bases and 1 base respectively, with 2 bases between them. The CDR3 loop spans 11 amino acids. The CDR3 DNA follows: TGTGCCAGCAGGGGCACAGATACGCAGTATTTT. It codes for CASRGTDTQYF.

There are a few counts of this clonotype. The chain is built from TRBV15 and TRBJ2-5; a possible D gene is TRBD2 (7 bases). The CDR3 spans 15 residues. Per germline, CDR1 LNHNV and CDR2 YYDKDF (reference sequence). With 5 bases removed from V and 3 bases from J, the gap between germline ends came to 16 bases. The chain's CDR3 is CATSGLRGGKETQYF. For the CDR3, the DNA is TGTGCCACCAGCGGATTGAGGGGGGGAAAAGAGACCCAGTACTTC.

J is TRBJ1-1 and V is TRBV5-1; 9 bases align to TRBD1. This CDR3 has 15 residues. V dropped 4 bases and J dropped 1; count of bases not matched to a gene: 5. Looked up from germline, CDR1 is SGHRS and CDR2 is YFSETQ. The CDR3 bases are TGCGCCAGCAGCGATCCGGGACAGGGGAACACTGAAGCTTTCTTT. Its protein is CASSDPGQGNTEAFF.

This clonotype has a handful of counts. This chain connects TRBV20-1 to TRBJ2-3; 7 bases map to TRBD2. The CDR3 is 17 amino acids. J gave up 5 bases and V 3 bases, and 17 bases lay outside the gene matches. The germline V gene has CDR1 DFQATT and CDR2 SNEGSKA (reference sequence). CDR3 loop: CSAREETSSGAVDTQYF. The CDR3 region has the DNA TGCAGTGCTAGGGAGGAGACTAGCTCCGGGGCTGTAGATACGCAGTATTTT.

This clonotype was detected only a few times. The chain joins TRBV7-9 to TRBJ1-1; 8 nucleotides match TRBD1. CDR3 length: 15 amino acids. V gave up 0 bases and J gave up 3 bases; unmatched junction bases: 3. Per the germline V gene, CDR1 is SEHNR and CDR2 is FQNEAQ (reference sequence). CDR3 sequence (DNA): TGTGCCAGCAGCTTAGCGCAGGGGGCCCACACTGAAGCTTTCTTT. This translates into CASSLAQGAHTEAFF.

The chain employs TRBV2 and TRBJ2-5, with 8 bases fitting TRBD2. This CDR3 is built from 14 residues. The V gene's germline CDR1 is SNHLY and CDR2 FYNNEI. After removal of 7 bases from V and 4 bases from J, the junction contained 8 bases not matched to a gene. The CDR3 here is CASTPEAGGETQYF. Written as DNA, the CDR3 is TGTGCCAGCACCCCGGAGGCGGGGGGAGAGACCCAGTACTTC.

This rearrangement joins TRBV20-1 to TRBJ2-3; a weak D match, TRBD1 (6 bases). V lost 2 bases, J lost 0 bases, and 15 bases lay in between. Germline loops: CDR1 DFQATT, CDR2 SNEGSKA (reference sequence). The CDR3 loop spans 16 amino acids. CDR3: CSARIFGTTSTDTQYF. The CDR3 nucleotides read TGCAGTGCTAGAATATTCGGGACAACTAGCACAGATACGCAGTATTTT.

This clonotype was seen more than once but under ten times. The chain has TRBV15 and TRBJ2-1; 8 bases agree with TRBD2. Looked up from germline, CDR1 is LNHNV and CDR2 is YYDKDF (reference sequence). The CDR3 runs 12 residues. After removal of 5 bases from V and 15 bases from J, the junction contained 9 bases not matched to a gene. The CDR3 DNA sequence: TGTGCCACCAGCGGGAGCGGGGGTAAAAGGTTCTTC. Its translation is CATSGSGGKRFF.

V is TRBV28 and J is TRBJ2-6; the D gene is possibly TRBD2 (6 bases). The V end lost 2 bases, the J end lost 3 bases, and 11 bases lay between the germline ends. Germline CDR1 reads MDHEN; CDR2 reads SYDVKM. The CDR3 loop spans 16 amino acids. As DNA, the CDR3 is TGTGCCAGCAGTTTAGGAGGGGCGCTTGGGGCCAACGTCCTGACTTTC. Amino acid sequence: CASSLGGALGANVLTF.

DNA for the CDR3: TGCGCCAGCAGCCAAAGGGAGAGTAACACTGAAGCTTTCTTT. This sequence encodes CASSQRESNTEAFF. The J gene is TRBJ1-1, the V gene TRBV4-1; D is unclear. The CDR3 extends over 14 amino acids. V lost 2 bases and J lost 2, with 9 bases in between. CDR1 is MGHRA, CDR2 YSYEKL, per germline.

This clonotype was found a few times. The chain is built from TRBV20-1 and TRBJ1-2, with D unresolved. This CDR3 comprises 12 residues. V lost 5 bases, J lost 4 bases, and 11 bases lay in between. Germline V gene data show CDR1 as DFQATT and CDR2 as SNEGSKA (reference sequence). The CDR3 sequence is CSAGDKFYGYTF. CDR3 nucleotide sequence: TGCAGTGCTGGCGACAAATTCTATGGCTACACCTTC.

There are a few counts of this clonotype. The chain combines TRBV11-2 with TRBJ1-1; 8 positions match TRBD1. The CDR3 has 15 amino acids. Germline lookup yields CDR1 SGHAT and CDR2 FQNNGV. J lost 6 bases, V lost 5 bases, and 11 bases had no gene match. CDR3 nucleotides: TGTGCCAGCAGCACGGAACCGGACAGGGCCGCTGAAGCTTTCTTT. Its protein product is CASSTEPDRAAEAFF.

The chain is built from TRBV13 and TRBJ2-7; tentatively, D is TRBD2 (5 bases). The CDR3 totals 17 residues. Germline V CDR1 and CDR2: PRHDT, FYEKMQ (reference sequence). The V and J ends lost 5 bases and 4 bases respectively, with 24 bases between them. The CDR3 DNA reads TGTGCCAGCAGCCCCCCGGAAGGACGGGGATCGCTGTACGAGCAGTACTTC. As protein: CASSPPEGRGSLYEQYF.

V and J are TRBV19 and TRBJ1-1; 9 nucleotides line up with TRBD1. Looked up from germline, CDR1 is LNHDA and CDR2 is SQIVND (reference sequence). V was clipped by 10 bases and J by 3 bases; unmatched bases: 6. CDR3 length: 13 residues. CDR3 nucleotide sequence: TGTGCCACCGTGACAGGGGGGGACACTGAAGCTTTCTTT. Encoded protein: CATVTGGDTEAFF.

This clonotype was counted ten times or more. The chain has TRBV7-2 and TRBJ1-2, with a tentative D call TRBD1 (6 bases). CDR1 and CDR2 (germline): SGHTA, FQGNSA. V dropped 5 bases and J dropped 5 bases, with 9 bases sitting between them. The CDR3 extends over 12 amino acids. The CDR3 is CASSPDSYGYTF. The CDR3 DNA reads as TGTGCCAGCAGCCCGGACAGTTATGGCTACACCTTC.

This sequence joins TRBV7-6 and TRBJ2-3; weak D call: TRBD1 (6 bases). Trimming took 6 bases from V and 3 from J, leaving 13 bases between them. CDR3 length equals 14 residues. Germline V gene data show CDR1 as SGHVS and CDR2 as FNYEAQ. This CDR3 reads CASRGPGVTDTQYF. The CDR3 bases are TGTGCCAGCAGAGGTCCAGGGGTTACAGATACGCAGTATTTT.

The sample holds a few counts of this clonotype. The chain recombines TRBV7-3 with TRBJ2-2, with 13 bases that match TRBD2. V gave up 5 bases and J gave up 0 bases; unmatched junction bases: 3. Per the germline V gene, CDR1 is SGHTA and CDR2 is FQGTGA. The CDR3 has 17 amino acids. The CDR3 coding sequence is TGTGCCAGCAGCACACTAGCGGGGGGGCCGAACACCGGGGAGCTGTTTTTT. Its translation: CASSTLAGGPNTGELFF.

This clonotype was counted a few times. This chain joins TRBV6-6 and TRBJ1-1; D remains unclear. Germline V CDR1 and CDR2: MNHNY, SVGAGI (reference sequence). The CDR3 is 13 amino acids. The ends were cut back, 11 bases at V and 8 bases at J, with 21 bases in the middle. The CDR3: CALPGPHRAEAFF. Here the CDR3 DNA reads TGTGCCTTACCTGGCCCCCATAGGGCCGAAGCTTTCTTT.

This clonotype occurred a few times. The chain couples TRBV4-2 to TRBJ2-5; the D gene is possibly TRBD1 (5 bases). CDR1 is LGHNA and CDR2 is YNFKEQ in the germline V gene. Trimming took off 1 base at V and 5 bases at J, with 14 bases between the two ends. The CDR3 is made up of 15 amino acids. CDR3 coding DNA: TGTGCCAGCAGCCAAGTCGAGACAGCAGGGGAGACCCAGTACTTC. This encodes CASSQVETAGETQYF.

This clonotype was counted a few times. This chain uses TRBV6-5 with TRBJ1-2, with a weak D call TRBD1 (5 bases). Germline values: CDR1 MNHEY, CDR2 SVGAGI. The CDR3 consists of 18 residues. V was clipped by 2 bases and J by 6 bases, with 25 bases between them. This chain's CDR3 is CASSYSLGEGLGRNGYTF. CDR3 nucleotide sequence: TGTGCCAGCAGTTACAGTTTGGGAGAGGGGTTAGGTCGAAATGGCTACACCTTC.

This clonotype has a handful of counts. The chain couples TRBV3-1 to TRBJ1-1; no firm D call. Germline V gene sequence: CDR1 LGHDT, CDR2 YNNKEL (reference sequence). The V end lost 3 bases, the J end lost 3 bases, and 14 bases lay between the germline ends. This CDR3 region has 15 residues. CDR3 sequence: CASSHSDLLYTEAFF. DNA for the CDR3: TGTGCCAGCAGCCATTCGGACCTACTCTACACTGAAGCTTTCTTT.

The sample holds a few counts of this clonotype. The CDR3 DNA follows: TGTGCCAGCATTCGGCGGGGGGGCAGTACAGATACGCAGTATTTT. This sequence encodes CASIRRGGSTDTQYF. V usage is TRBV2 and J usage is TRBJ2-3, with 9 nucleotides matching TRBD2. Germline V CDR1 and CDR2: SNHLY, FYNNEI. Trimming at V came to 7 bases and at J to 3 bases, leaving 8 bases not matched to a gene. The CDR3 runs 15 residues.

This clonotype appeared a few times. The chain combines TRBV7-6 with TRBJ2-5; TRBD1 might be the D (6 bases). The germline V and J ends were trimmed by 2 bases and 7 bases, with 17 bases remaining between them. This CDR3 is built from 15 residues. Germline values: CDR1 SGHVS, CDR2 FNYEAQ. Written as DNA, the CDR3 is TGTGCCAGCAGCTTACGGGCAGGGGAAGAAGGGACCCAGTACTTC. It codes for CASSLRAGEEGTQYF.

This chain uses TRBV7-9 with TRBJ2-3; TRBD2 is a possible D gene (6 bases). Trimming stripped 6 bases from V and 2 bases from J, with 15 bases between. This CDR3 has 15 amino acids. CDR1 and CDR2 (germline): SEHNR, FQNEAQ (reference sequence). The CDR3 loop reads CASSKPGGPTDTQYF. The CDR3 DNA sequence: TGTGCCAGCAGTAAACCCGGGGGTCCCACAGATACGCAGTATTTT.

This clonotype has more than one count but fewer than ten. The chain employs TRBV4-3 and TRBJ1-4, with D uncertain. The CDR3 is 15 amino acids. Looked up from germline, CDR1 is LGHNA and CDR2 is YSLEER. Trimming took 0 bases from V and 6 from J, leaving 11 bases between them. CDR3 in DNA: TGCGCCAGCAGCCAAGAACTCGGGCCTGATGAAAAACTGTTTTTT. Translated, it gives CASSQELGPDEKLFF.